The sequence of this TCR beta chain was determined in a study of blood T cell repertoires in COVID-19 (dated by TCRdb to about 2020). For the study in its entirety: Samples covering the acute and convalescent phases of COVID-19 were provided by collaborators in the United States, Italy and Spain. The material from the prospective study consisted of cDNA or gDNA derived from T cells, B-cell-depleted T cells, or PBMCs. Deeply sampled blood TCRbeta repertoires from subjects exposed to, actively infected with, or recovered from COVID-19 were included in the dataset. The repertoires were made available in a free public database intended to serve as a resource for research on the immune response to SARS-CoV-2. Samples were obtained from the ongoing ImmuneRACE study (first 160 participants) and from over 1,000 subjects provided by 6 global collaborators. Nearly every sample came with metadata listing a de-identified subject ID, COVID-19 status, age in years and sex. Where available, HLA class I and class II types were taken from metadata supplied by the sample provider and were not determined by assay-based typing. Broad study findings and their caveats: Clinical and demographic metadata were provided uncurated, with the amount varying by source and participant.

TCRbeta CDR3 regions were amplified from genomic DNA using the immunoSEQ Assay, a bias-controlled multiplex PCR. In the authors' own workflow: Nucleated cell counts per sample were estimated from amplification of reference gene primers within the assay. Sequence reads were collapsed and filtered to measure the absolute abundance of every unique TCRbeta CDR3 rearrangement. For each sample, productive Simpson clonality was calculated as the square root of Simpson's diversity index over productive rearrangements. TCRdb's version of the immuneACCESS table is confined to in-frame rearrangements and falls short of the full clone set. An unresolved V gene accounts for under half of the shortfall where checked; the remainder is of unknown origin. V, J and clone size are those of that table, while D and trimming were read from the DNA. This sample comprises approximately 160,000 clones, just over 85% of them detected only once. About 7.3% of the sample is taken by the ten largest.

For this clone: Its antigen remains undetermined. No qualities accompany the bases; no much larger clone lies one base away. This specimen includes other DNA sequences encoding the same CDR3.

V and J are truncated by 1 base and 1 base respectively, leaving an intervening sequence of 4 bases. Including the terminal cysteine and phenylalanine, the CDR3 comprises 13 residues. Just CDR3 DNA is preserved here, 39 bases in frame from base 1. CDR1 and CDR2 are drawn from the germline V gene (reference sequence): LNHDA, SQIVND. Whole blood was collected in K2EDTA tubes by collaborating institutions according to the institutions' own protocols. For TCRbeta analysis, collaborators shipped samples as frozen whole blood, isolated PBMCs, or DNA extracted from either of those sample types. The TCR originated in a man aged 50 to 60 with active or convalescent COVID-19. Specimen: peripheral blood. The sequence joins TRBV19 to TRBJ1-1; the D gene lacks a confident call. The nucleotides are TGTGCCAGTAGTATAGGACAGAACACTGAAGCTTTCTTT. The encoded protein is CASSIGQNTEAFF.